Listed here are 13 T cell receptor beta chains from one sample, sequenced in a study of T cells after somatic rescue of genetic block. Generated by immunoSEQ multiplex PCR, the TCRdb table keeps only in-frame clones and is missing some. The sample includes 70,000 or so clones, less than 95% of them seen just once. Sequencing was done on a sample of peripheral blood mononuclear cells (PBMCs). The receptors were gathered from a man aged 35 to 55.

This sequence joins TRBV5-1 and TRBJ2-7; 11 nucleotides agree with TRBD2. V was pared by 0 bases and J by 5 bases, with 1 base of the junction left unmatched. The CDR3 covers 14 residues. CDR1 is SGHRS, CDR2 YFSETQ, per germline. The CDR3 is CASSLVLAGDEQYF. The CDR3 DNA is TGCGCCAGCAGCTTGGTACTAGCGGGAGACGAGCAGTACTTC.

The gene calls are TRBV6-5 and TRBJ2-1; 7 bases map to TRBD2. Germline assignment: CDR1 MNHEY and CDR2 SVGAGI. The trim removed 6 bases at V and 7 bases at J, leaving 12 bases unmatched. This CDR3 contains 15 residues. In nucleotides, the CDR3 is TGTGCCAGCAGGGGGTGGCGGGAGCTCTCGAATGAGCAGTTCTTC. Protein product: CASRGWRELSNEQFF.

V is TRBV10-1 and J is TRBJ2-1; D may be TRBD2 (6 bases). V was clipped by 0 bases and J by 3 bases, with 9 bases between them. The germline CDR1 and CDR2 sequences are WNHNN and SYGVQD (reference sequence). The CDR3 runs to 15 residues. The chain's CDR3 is CASSESISGYNEQFF. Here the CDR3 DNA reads TGCGCCAGCAGTGAGTCTATTAGCGGCTACAATGAGCAGTTCTTC.

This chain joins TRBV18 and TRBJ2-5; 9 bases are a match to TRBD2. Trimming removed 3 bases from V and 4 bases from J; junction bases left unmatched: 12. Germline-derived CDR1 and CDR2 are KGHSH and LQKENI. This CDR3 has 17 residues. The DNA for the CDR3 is TGTGCCAGCTCACCGGATCCAGCGGGGGGCGGGAGAGAGACCCAGTACTTC. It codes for CASSPDPAGGGRETQYF.

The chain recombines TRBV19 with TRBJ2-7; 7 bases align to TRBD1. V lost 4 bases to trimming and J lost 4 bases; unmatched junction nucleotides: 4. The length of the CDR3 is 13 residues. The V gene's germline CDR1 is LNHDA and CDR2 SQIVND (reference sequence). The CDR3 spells CASSTRDSYEQYF. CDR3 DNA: TGTGCCAGTAGTACCCGGGACAGTTACGAGCAGTACTTC.

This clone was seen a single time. CDR3 residues: CASSLGAGRTQYF. The CDR3 DNA is TGTGCCAGCAGCTTAGGGGCGGGGAGGACCCAGTACTTC. The genes are TRBV7-6 and TRBJ2-5; D may be TRBD2 (6 bases). The length of the CDR3 is 13 residues. Germline values: CDR1 SGHVS, CDR2 FNYEAQ. The germline V and J ends were trimmed by 1 base and 7 bases, with 10 bases remaining between them. Full variable domain (rest looked up from reference TRBV7-6 and TRBJ2-5): GAGVSQSPRYKVTKRGQDVALRCDPISGHVSLYWYRQALGQGPEFLTYFNYEAQQDKSGLPNDRFSAERPEGSISTLTIQRTEQRDSAMYRCASSLGAGRTQYFGPGTRLLVL.

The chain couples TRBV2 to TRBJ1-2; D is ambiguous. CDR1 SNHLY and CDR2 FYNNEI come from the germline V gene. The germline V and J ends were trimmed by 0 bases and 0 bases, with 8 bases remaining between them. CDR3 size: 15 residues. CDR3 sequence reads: CASSEAYGANYGYTF. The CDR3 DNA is TGTGCCAGCAGTGAAGCGTACGGGGCTAACTATGGCTACACCTTC.

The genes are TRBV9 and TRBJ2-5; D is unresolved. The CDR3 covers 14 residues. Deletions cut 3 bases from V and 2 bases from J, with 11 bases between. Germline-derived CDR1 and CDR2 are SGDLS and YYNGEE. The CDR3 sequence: CASSATVSQETQYF. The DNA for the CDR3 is TGTGCCAGCAGCGCCACCGTCTCTCAAGAGACCCAGTACTTC.

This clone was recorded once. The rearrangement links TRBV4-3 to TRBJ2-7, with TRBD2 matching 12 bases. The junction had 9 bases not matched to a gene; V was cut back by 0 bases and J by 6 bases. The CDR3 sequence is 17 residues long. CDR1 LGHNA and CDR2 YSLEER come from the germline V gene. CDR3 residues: CASSQDIGLAGGAEQYF. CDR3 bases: TGCGCCAGCAGCCAAGATATAGGGCTAGCGGGAGGGGCCGAGCAGTACTTC.

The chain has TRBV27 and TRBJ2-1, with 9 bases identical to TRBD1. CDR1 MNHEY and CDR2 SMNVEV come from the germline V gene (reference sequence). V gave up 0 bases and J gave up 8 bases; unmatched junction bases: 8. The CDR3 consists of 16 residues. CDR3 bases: TGTGCCAGCAGTTTATCGAGGACAGGGGCGCAGGATGAGCAGTTCTTC. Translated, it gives CASSLSRTGAQDEQFF.

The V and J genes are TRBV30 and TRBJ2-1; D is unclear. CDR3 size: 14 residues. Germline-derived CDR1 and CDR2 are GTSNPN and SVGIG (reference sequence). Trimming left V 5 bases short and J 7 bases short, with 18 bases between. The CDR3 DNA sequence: TGTGCCTGGGACCCAGGACCTACACGGAATGAGCAGTTCTTC. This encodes CAWDPGPTRNEQFF.

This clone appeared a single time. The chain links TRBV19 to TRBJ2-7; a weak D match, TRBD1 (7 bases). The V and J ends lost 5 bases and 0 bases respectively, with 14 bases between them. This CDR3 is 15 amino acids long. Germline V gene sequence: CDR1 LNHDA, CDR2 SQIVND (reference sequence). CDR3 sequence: CASSLGGGVSYEQYF. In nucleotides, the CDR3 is TGTGCCAGTAGTCTAGGGGGCGGGGTCTCCTACGAGCAGTACTTC. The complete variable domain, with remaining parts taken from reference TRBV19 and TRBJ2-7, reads DGGITQSPKYLFRKEGQNVTLSCEQNLNHDAMYWYRQDPGQGLRLIYYSQIVNDFQKGDIAEGYSVSREKKESFPLTVTSAQKNPTAFYLCASSLGGGVSYEQYFGPGTRLTVT.

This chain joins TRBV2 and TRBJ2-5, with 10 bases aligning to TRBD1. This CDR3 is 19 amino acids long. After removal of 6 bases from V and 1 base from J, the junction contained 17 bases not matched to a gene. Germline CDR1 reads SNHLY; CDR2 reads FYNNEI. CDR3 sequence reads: CASSSGTGVTSRLQETQYF. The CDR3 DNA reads TGTGCCAGCAGCTCCGGGACAGGGGTTACCTCGCGACTCCAAGAGACCCAGTACTTC. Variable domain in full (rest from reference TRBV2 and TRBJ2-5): EPEVTQTPSHQVTQMGQEVILRCVPISNHLYFYWYRQILGQKVEFLVSFYNNEISEKSEIFDDQFSVERPDGSNFTLKIRSTKLEDSAMYFCASSSGTGVTSRLQETQYFGPGTRLLVL.